The following is a T cell receptor beta chain sequence with its context. This sample stems from a study of control samples from healthy donors and cancer patients. The CDR3 has 15 residues. Germline loops: CDR1 MDHEN, CDR2 SYDVKM. The V segment lost 5 bases and the J segment 0 bases; nucleotides outside the gene matches: 5. Assay used: immunoSEQ multiplex PCR; TCRdb lists only in-frame clones, some missing. The sample shows 90,000 or so clones, approximately 86% of them seen only once. The sequence came from a woman aged 50 to 60 in good health. Sequencing input: blood. The chain combines TRBV28 with TRBJ2-7, with 9 positions matching TRBD2. The CDR3 here is CASSTRTSVSYEQYF. The CDR3 DNA reads as TGTGCCAGCAGTACCCGGACTAGCGTCTCCTACGAGCAGTACTTC.